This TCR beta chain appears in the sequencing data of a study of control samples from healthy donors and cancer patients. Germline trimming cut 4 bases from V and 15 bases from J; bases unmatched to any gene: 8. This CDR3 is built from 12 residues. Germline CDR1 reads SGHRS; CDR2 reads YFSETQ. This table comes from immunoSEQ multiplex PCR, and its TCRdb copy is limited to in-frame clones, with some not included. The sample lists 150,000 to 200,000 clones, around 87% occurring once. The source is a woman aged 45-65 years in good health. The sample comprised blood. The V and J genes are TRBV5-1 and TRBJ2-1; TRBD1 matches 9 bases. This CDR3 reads CASSPPPGQGFF. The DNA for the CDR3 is TGCGCCAGCAGCCCTCCGCCGGGACAGGGGTTCTTC.